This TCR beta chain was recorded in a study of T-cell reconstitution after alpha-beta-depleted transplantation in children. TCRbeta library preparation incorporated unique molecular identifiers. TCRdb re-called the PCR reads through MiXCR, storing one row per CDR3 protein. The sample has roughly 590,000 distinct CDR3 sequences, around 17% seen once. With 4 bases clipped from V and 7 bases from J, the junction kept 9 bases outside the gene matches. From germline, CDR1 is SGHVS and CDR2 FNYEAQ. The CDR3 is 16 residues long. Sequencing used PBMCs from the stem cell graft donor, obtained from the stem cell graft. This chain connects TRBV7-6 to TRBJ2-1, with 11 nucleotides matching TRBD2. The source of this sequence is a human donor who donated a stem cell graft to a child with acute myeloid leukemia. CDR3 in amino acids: CASSSLSGGDLNEQFF. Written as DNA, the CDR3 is TGTGCCAGCAGCTCCCTTAGCGGGGGGGATCTTAATGAGCAGTTCTTC.